What follows is one T cell receptor beta chain and its context. Its antigen is not known. The data are from a study of vaccination effects on CD4 cells after COVID-19. Study as a whole: The median interval between the second dose and post-vaccine sampling was 72 days. Points from the study as a whole: Clones arising from infection and from vaccination showed marked clonal contraction late after vaccination.

TCRdb's copy holds only in-frame clones and misses some; the assay was immunoSEQ multiplex PCR. The sample consists of 65,000 to 70,000 clones, approximately 76% of them appearing once. V was clipped by 4 bases and J by 4 bases, with 10 bases between them. Germline CDR1 is LNHDA and CDR2 is SQIVND (reference sequence). The length of the CDR3 is 13 residues. With the ViraFEST assay, the study expanded antigen-specific CD4+ T cells using viral peptide pools, then sequenced them. Culture lasted 10 days before CD4+ T cell isolation. Each participant was administered two doses of either the BNT162b2 or the mRNA-1273 vaccine. Half-medium replacement with IL-2 medium occurred on days 3 and 7.

The sequence was collected from a human donor who received a COVID-19 vaccine. Sample: CD4+ T cells from PBMCs cultured with HCoV-OC43 spike peptides, taken after COVID-19 vaccination. Subset described: HCoV-OC43 spike overlapping peptide pool stimulation. The chain is built from TRBV19 and TRBJ1-1; a weak D match, TRBD1 (6 bases). The CDR3 DNA follows: TGTGCCAGTAGTACAGACAGGCGCACTGAAGCTTTCTTT. Protein: CASSTDRRTEAFF.